This record covers a single T cell receptor beta chain. This CDR3 fails to terminate in the conserved phenylalanine or tryptophan, so it likely reflects a read error. The DNA is omitted, as the CDR3 cannot be located on it reliably, and the CDR3 follows TCRdb's listing. An input of about 0.5 to 1 ug of RNA was subjected to reverse transcription using random hexamers. An immunoSEQ multiplex PCR generated amplified TCR beta CDR3 products spanning 54 Vbeta and 13 Jbeta. TCRdb fed the immunoSEQ multiplex PCR reads into MiXCR, producing one record per CDR3 protein. The table shows approximately 210,000 distinct CDR3 sequences, with 95% occurring only once. The multiple sclerosis control cohort comprised treatment-naive individuals presenting with stable or active relapsing-remitting disease. Termini included, the CDR3 measures 11 amino acids. Germline-derived CDR1 and CDR2 are GTSNPN and SVGIG (reference sequence).

The data are from a study of CD8 T cells in Susac syndrome. This sequence joins TRBV30 and TRBJ2-1; the table's D call, TRBD2, was not checked against the DNA. The sequence came from a human donor with multiple sclerosis. Sequencing used CD4+ T cells from PBMCs. CDR3 protein: CAWSVLGALVL.